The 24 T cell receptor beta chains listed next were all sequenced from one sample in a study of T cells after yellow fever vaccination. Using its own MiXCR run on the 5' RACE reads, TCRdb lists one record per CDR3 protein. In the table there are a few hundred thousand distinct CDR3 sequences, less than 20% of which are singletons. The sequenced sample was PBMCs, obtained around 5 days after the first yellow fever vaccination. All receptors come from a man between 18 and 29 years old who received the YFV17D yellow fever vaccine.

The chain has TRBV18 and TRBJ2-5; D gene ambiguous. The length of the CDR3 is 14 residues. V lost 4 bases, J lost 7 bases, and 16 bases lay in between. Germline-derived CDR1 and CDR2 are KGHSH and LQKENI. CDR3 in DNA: TGTGCCAGCTCACTGGACCTTGCCCTACGGACCCAGTACTTC. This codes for CASSLDLALRTQYF.

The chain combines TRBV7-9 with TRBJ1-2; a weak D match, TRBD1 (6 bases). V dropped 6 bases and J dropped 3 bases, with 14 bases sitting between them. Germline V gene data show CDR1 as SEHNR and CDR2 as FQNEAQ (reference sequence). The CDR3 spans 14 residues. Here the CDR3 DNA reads TGTGCCAGCAGGCGGGCAGGGGCCGACTATGGCTACACCTTC. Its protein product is CASRRAGADYGYTF.

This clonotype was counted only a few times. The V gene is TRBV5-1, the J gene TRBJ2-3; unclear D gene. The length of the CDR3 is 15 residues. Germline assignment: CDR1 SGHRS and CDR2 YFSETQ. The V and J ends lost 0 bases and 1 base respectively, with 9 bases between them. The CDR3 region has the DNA TGCGCCAGCAGCTTGGGTCCACTCGGCACAGATACGCAGTATTTT. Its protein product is CASSLGPLGTDTQYF.

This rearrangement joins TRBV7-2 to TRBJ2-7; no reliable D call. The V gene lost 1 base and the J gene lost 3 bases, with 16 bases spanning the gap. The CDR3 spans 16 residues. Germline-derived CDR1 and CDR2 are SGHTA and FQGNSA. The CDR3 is CASSLDSGLWGYEQYV. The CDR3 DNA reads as TGTGCCAGCAGCTTAGACTCGGGTCTCTGGGGCTACGAGCAGTACGTC.

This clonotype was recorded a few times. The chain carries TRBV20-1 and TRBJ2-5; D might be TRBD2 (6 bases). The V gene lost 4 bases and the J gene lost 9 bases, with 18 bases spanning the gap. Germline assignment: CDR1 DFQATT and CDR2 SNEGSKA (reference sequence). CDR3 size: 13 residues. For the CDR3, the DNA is TGCAGTGCTACACGACAGACCCCGGGGGCCCAGTACTTC. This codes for CSATRQTPGAQYF.

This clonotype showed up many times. The CDR3: CASSSYTQYF. CDR3 nucleotide sequence: TGTGCCAGCAGCTCCTATACGCAGTATTTT. V and J are TRBV11-2 and TRBJ2-3; D call uncertain. Germline loops: CDR1 SGHAT, CDR2 FQNNGV. Trimming pared 4 bases from V and 7 bases from J, leaving 3 bases between. The CDR3 loop spans 10 amino acids.

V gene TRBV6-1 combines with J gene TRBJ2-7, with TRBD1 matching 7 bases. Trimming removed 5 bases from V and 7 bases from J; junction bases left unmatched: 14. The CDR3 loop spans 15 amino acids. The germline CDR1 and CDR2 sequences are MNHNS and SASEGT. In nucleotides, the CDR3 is TGTGCCAGCAGTCGAGGACAGGCCCTTCGAAGTGAGCAGTACTTC. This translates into CASSRGQALRSEQYF.

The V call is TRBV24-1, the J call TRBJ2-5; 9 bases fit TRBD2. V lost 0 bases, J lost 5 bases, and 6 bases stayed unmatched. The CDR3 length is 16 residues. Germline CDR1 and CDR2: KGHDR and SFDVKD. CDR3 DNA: TGTGCCACCAGTGATTTGAGGCGGGGGGGCGAGGAGACCCAGTACTTC. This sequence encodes CATSDLRRGGEETQYF.

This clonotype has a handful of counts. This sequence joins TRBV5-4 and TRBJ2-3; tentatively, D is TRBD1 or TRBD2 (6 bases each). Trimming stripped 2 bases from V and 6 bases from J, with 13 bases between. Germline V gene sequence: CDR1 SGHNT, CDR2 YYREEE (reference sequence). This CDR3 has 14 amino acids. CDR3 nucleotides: TGTGCCAGCAGCTTCGGGGGCCCCTTCGATACGCAGTATTTT. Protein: CASSFGGPFDTQYF.

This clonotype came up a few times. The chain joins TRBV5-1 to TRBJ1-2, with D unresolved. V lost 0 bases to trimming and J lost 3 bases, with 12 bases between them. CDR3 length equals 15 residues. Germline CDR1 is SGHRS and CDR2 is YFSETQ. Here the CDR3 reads CASSLDVPRDYGYTF. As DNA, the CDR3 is TGCGCCAGCAGCTTGGATGTCCCGAGGGACTATGGCTACACCTTC. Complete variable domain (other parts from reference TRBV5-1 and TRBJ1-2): KAGVTQTPRYLIKTRGQQVTLSCSPISGHRSVSWYQQTPGQGLQFLFEYFSETQRNKGNFPGRFSGRQFSNSRSEMNVSTLELGDSALYLCASSLDVPRDYGYTFGSGTRLTVV.

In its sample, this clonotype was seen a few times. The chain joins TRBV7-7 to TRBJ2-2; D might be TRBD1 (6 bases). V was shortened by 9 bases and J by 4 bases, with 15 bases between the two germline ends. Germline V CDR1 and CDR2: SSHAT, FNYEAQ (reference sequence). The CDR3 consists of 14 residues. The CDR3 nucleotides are TGTGCCAGTCAGCAGGGGATCGGCACCGGGGAGCTGTTTTTT. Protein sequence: CASQQGIGTGELFF.

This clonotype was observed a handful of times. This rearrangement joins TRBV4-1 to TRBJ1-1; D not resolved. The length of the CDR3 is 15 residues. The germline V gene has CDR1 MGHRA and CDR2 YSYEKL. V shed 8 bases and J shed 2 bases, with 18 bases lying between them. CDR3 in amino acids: CASRRASQINTEAFF. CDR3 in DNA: TGCGCCAGCCGCCGGGCCTCACAAATAAACACTGAAGCTTTCTTT.

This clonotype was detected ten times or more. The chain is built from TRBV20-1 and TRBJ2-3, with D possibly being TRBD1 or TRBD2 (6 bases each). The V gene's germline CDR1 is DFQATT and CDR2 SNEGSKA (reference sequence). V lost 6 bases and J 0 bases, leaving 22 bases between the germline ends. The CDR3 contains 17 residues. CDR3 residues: CSAETPAGGPSTDTQYF. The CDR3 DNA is TGCAGTGCCGAAACCCCGGCCGGGGGCCCTAGCACAGATACGCAGTATTTT.

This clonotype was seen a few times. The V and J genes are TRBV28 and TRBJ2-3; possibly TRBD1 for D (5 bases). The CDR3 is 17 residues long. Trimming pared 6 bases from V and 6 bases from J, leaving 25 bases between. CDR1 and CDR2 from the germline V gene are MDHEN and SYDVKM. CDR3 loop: CASSRARQSPMSDTQYF. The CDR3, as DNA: TGTGCCAGCAGCCGCGCCCGACAGTCTCCCATGTCGGATACGCAGTATTTT.

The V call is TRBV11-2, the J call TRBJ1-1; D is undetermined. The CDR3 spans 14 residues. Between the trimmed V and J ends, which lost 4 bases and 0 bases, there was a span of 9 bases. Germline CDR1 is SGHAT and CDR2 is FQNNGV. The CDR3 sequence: CASSSFSMNTEAFF. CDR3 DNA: TGTGCCAGCAGCTCGTTCAGTATGAACACTGAAGCTTTCTTT.

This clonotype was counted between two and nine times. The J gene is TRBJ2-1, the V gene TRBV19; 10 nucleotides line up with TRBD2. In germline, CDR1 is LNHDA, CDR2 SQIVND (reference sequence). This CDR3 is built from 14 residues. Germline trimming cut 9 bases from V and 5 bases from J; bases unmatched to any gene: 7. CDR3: CARGTSVGDNEQFF. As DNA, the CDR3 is TGTGCCAGGGGGACTAGCGTAGGGGACAATGAGCAGTTCTTC.

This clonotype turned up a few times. Here the CDR3 reads CASSLSAGLGEKLFF. The CDR3 DNA sequence: TGTGCCAGCAGTTTATCGGCAGGGCTAGGTGAAAAACTGTTTTTT. The V call is TRBV27, the J call TRBJ1-4; D perhaps matches TRBD1 (5 bases). V shed 0 bases and J shed 7 bases, with 12 bases lying between them. This CDR3 region has 15 residues. Germline V CDR1 and CDR2: MNHEY, SMNVEV (reference sequence).

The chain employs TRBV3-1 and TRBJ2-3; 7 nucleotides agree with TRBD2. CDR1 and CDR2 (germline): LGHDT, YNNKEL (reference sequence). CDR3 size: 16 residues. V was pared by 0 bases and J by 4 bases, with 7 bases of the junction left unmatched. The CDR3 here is CASSQDIGGKADTQYF. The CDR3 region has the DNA TGTGCCAGCAGCCAAGACATCGGGGGGAAGGCAGATACGCAGTATTTT.

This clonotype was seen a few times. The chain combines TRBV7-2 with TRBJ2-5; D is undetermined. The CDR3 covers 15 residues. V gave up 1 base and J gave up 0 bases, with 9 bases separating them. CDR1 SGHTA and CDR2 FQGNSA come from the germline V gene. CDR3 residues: CASSLGRMYQETQYF. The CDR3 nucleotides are TGTGCCAGCAGCTTAGGCCGGATGTACCAAGAGACCCAGTACTTC.

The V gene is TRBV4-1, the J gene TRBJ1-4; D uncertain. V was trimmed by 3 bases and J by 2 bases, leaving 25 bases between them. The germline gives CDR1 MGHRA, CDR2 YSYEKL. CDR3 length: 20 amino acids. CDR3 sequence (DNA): TGCGCCAGCAGCCACGTAAAGGGCCGGCATATTTTACTTACTAATGAAAAACTGTTTTTT. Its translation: CASSHVKGRHILLTNEKLFF.

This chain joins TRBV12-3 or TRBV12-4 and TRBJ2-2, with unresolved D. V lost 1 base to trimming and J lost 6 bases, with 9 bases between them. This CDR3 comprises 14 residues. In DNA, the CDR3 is TGTGCCAGCAGTTTAGAGGATGGCCCCGGGGAGCTGTTTTTT. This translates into CASSLEDGPGELFF.

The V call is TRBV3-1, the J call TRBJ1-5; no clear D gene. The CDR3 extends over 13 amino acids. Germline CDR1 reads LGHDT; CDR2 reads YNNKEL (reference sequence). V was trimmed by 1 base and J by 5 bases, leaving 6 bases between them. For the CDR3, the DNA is TGTGCCAGCAGCCAAGGGTGGGATCAGCCCCAGCATTTT. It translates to CASSQGWDQPQHF.

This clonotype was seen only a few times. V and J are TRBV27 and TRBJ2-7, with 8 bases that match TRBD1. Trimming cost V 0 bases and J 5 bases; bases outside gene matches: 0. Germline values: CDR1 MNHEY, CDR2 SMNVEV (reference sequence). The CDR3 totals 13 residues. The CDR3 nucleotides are TGTGCCAGCAGTTTATCCAGGGGGCACGAGCAGTACTTC. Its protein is CASSLSRGHEQYF.

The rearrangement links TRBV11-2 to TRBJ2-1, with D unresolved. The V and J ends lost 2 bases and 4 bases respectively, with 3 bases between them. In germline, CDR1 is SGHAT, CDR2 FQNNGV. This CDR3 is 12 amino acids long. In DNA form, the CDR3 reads TGTGCCAGCAGCTTACTGTACAATGAGCAGTTCTTC. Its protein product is CASSLLYNEQFF.